Here is one T cell receptor beta chain with its context. Antigen: not known. The data were taken from a study of human T cells and chemical hapten exposure. Study results and caveats: Donors' alopecia may make their immune response differ from healthy people's.

The length of the CDR3 is 16 residues. CDR1 is MGHRA, CDR2 YSYEKL, per germline. V dropped 3 bases and J dropped 0; count of bases not matched to a gene: 8. Library preparation tagged each individual cDNA molecule with a unique molecular identifier. Using its own MiXCR run on the RACE reads, TCRdb lists one record per CDR3 protein. The repertoire holds roughly 150,000 distinct CDR3 sequences, with about a quarter as singletons. Described time point: patch test 3, about 24 weeks after DPC sensitization. Treatment specified: therapeutic diphenylcyclopropenone sensitization with weekly scalp DPC. Blood draws preceded each patch test application.

The source was whole blood, collected in connection with sensitization to the hapten diphenylcyclopropenone (DPC). The sequence was obtained from a woman younger than 30 with alopecia areata. Some clones in this sample may be carry-over from other donors' samples. The chain combines TRBV4-1 with TRBJ2-7; TRBD1 aligns across 7 bases. The CDR3 coding sequence is TGCGCCAGCAGCCATGATCTGAGGGACAGCTCCTACGAGCAGTACTTC. It encodes CASSHDLRDSSYEQYF.